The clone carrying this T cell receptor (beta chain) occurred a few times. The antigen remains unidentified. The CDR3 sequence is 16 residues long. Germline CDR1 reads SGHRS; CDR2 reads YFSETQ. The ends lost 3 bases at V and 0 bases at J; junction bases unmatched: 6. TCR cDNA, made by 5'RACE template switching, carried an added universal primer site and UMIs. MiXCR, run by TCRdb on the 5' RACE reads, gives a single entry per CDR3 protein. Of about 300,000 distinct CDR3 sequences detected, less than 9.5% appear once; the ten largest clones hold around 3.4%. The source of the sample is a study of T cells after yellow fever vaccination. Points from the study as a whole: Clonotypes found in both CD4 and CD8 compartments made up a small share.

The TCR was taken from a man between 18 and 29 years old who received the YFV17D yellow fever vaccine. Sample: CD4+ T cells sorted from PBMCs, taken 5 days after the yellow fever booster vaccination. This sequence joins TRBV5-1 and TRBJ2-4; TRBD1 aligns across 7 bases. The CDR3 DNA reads TGCGCCAGCAGCTCACAGGGGCGCGGAGCCAAAAACATTCAGTACTTC. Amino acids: CASSSQGRGAKNIQYF. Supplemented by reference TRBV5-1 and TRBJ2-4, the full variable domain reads KAGVTQTPRYLIKTRGQQVTLSCSPISGHRSVSWYQQTPGQGLQFLFEYFSETQRNKGNFPGRFSGRQFSNSRSEMNVSTLELGDSALYLCASSSQGRGAKNIQYFGAGTRLSVL.